Below, one T cell receptor (beta chain) is given with its context. This clonotype came up a few times. This receptor's antigen is unknown. Base quality data are lacking; no much larger clone is found one base away. Separate amplification of TCR alpha and beta chain libraries was performed from the second PCR step onward. To determine each donor's CMV status, fresh PBMCs were stimulated overnight with CMV viral lysate, and IFNgamma production from CD4+ T cells was then assessed. CD4 T cells were positively selected with Miltenyi beads, followed by positive selection of CD8 T cells from the CD4-negative fraction. After staining for CD3, CD4, CD8, CD45RA, CD27 and a live/dead dye, cells were sorted on a BD Aria II into four subsets based on CD45RA and CD27. Blood came from a few healthy volunteers, each fractionated into CD4 and CD8 T cells and then into four differentiation subsets. Approximately 110 ml of peripheral blood was taken from each donor, and PBMC were separated by density-gradient centrifugation on Ficoll-Paque PLUS. The sorted cells were lysed in RLT buffer, after which RNA was extracted using a Qiagen RNeasy kit and kept at -80 degrees C.

The data were taken from a study of naive and memory T cell subsets (dated by TCRdb to about 2017). In terms of the full investigation: Sorted naive and memory T cell subsets from peripheral blood were analyzed in the study using a UMI-based, open-source pipeline for TCR alpha and beta sequencing. Complete agreement was observed between the functional CMV T cell responses and the IgG serology results. RNA was DNase-treated and reverse transcribed with TCR constant-region primers, mostly using SuperScript III.

Receptor amplification or capture employed UMI-ligation and nested PCR. To cover both TRBC1 and TRBC2, the beta constant-region primer consisted of an equimolar mix of two oligonucleotides. The ligated cDNA went through four rounds of PCR with nested alpha and beta constant-region primers together with the SP2 primer. A single-stranded oligonucleotide bearing the SP2 primer plus a 12-nucleotide UMI was ligated onto the 3' end of the cDNA by T4 RNA ligase 1. The ligation reaction was kept at 16 degrees C for about 20-25 hours. To avoid over-amplification, PCR2 was usually performed as a SYBR Green qPCR and halted once a predetermined threshold was reached. Agencourt AMPure XP magnetic beads were used for all purifications after the first. Library amounts were measured by Qubit and library quality was assessed on a TapeStation, where the main peak was expected at around 650 bp. The pooled libraries were sequenced on an Illumina MiSeq using v2 2x251 paired-end kits, which usually yielded roughly 0.85-2.1 million reads per sample. Each sample library was pooled at around 4.1 nM, and about 4.5-7.5% PhiX was included to improve cluster recognition. Concerning the study's data processing: Decombinator assigned V and J genes to Demultiplexor-processed FASTQ reads by tag matching, allowing a single base-pair mismatch. Collapsinator used UMIs to correct both sequencing errors and frequency errors arising from PCR heterogeneity. CDR3Translator translated TCRs and extracted CDR3s from the conserved cysteine to the FGXG phenylalanine, flagging non-productive sequences. Gini, Shannon entropy and inverse Simpson indices were calculated on repertoires subsampled to equal numbers of UMI-defined TCRs. Power-law fits to clonotype abundance distributions were performed by maximum likelihood within the linear range. When run on a single naive CD8 sample, MIGEC and the pipeline yielded similar UMI counts, similar unique TCR numbers and similar clonal distributions. A set of several thousand CMV-associated CDR3 sequences, compiled from VDJdb and a published dataset, was used to search the repertoires. TCRdb trimmed public reads at Q25 via fastp, called clones via MiXCR and kept in-frame beta chains. CDR3 protein duplicates are merged, each entry listing the most common genes and DNA. It is TCRdb's table, rather than the study itself, that gives the V and J calls and clone size. For this sample there are 95,000 to 150,000 distinct CDR3 sequences; 36% appear just once. The ten largest account for less than 1% of the sample.

V is shortened by 5 bases, J by 3 bases, and the region joining them spans 16 bases. CDR1 and CDR2 are read off the germline V gene as MNHEY and SVGAGI. Its CDR3 holds 16 amino acids, cysteine through phenylalanine. CDR3 DNA only is kept here, 48 bases in frame from base 1. The study at large found these results: Each clonotype was defined as a single alpha or beta chain sequence rather than as a paired alpha/beta receptor. RNA-based TCR counts may be affected by expression changes linked to T cell activation and differentiation. In both CD4 and CD8 cells, the Gini index increased while Shannon and inverse Simpson diversity decreased from naive through CM, EM and EMRA. A power law was followed by TCR abundance, with an exponent that differed between naive and memory subsets but was consistent across the three individuals. Once error correction was done, more than 90% of naive TCR sequences showed up just once, which made the naive abundance distributions much steeper than those of the memory subsets. The repertoire findings for the naive and memory subsets could not be validated, as no ground truth was available.

Material: central memory CD4+ T cells from blood. This specimen's cell subset or site label, interpreted: central memory, CD45RA- CD27+. The chain couples TRBV6-5 to TRBJ1-4; a confident D gene designation cannot be given. This receptor was taken from a human donor in good health. The CDR3: CASSRSQWGANEKLFF. The nucleotides read TGTGCCAGCAGTCGCTCACAGTGGGGTGCTAATGAAAAACTGTTTTTT.